These 20 T cell receptor beta chains were all obtained from the same sample, sequenced in a study of T-cell reconstitution after alpha-beta-depleted transplantation in children. The authors prepared the TCRbeta library with unique molecular identifiers. TCRdb redid the calling of the PCR reads with MiXCR, one entry per CDR3 protein. The table lists 700,000 to 850,000 distinct CDR3 sequences, 15% to 20% of them singletons. This sample comprised PBMCs, mostly from graft donor cells, obtained 360 days after TCRalphabeta/CD19-depleted stem cell transplant. The origin of the receptors is a male patient between 10 and 17 years old who had a stem cell transplant for acute lymphoblastic leukemia, so the T cells may come from the graft donor.

This sequence joins TRBV6-5 and TRBJ2-2, with TRBD2 matching over 11 bases. The CDR3 loop spans 17 amino acids. Unmatched junction bases numbered 8, after V lost 2 bases and J lost 6 bases. From germline, CDR1 is MNHEY and CDR2 SVGAGI. The CDR3 protein is CASSYPTGTSGPGELFF. CDR3 in DNA: TGTGCCAGCAGTTACCCGACAGGGACTAGCGGCCCCGGGGAGCTGTTTTTT.

The chain uses TRBV5-1 and TRBJ1-1, with TRBD1 matching 8 bases. The germline gives CDR1 SGHRS, CDR2 YFSETQ. CDR3 length: 17 amino acids. J gave up 0 bases and V 0 bases, and 7 bases lay outside the gene matches. CDR3 sequence (DNA): TGCGCCAGCAGCTTGGGACAGGGGCGCATCCTGAACACTGAAGCTTTCTTT. It encodes CASSLGQGRILNTEAFF.

This clonotype was counted between two and nine times. The rearrangement joins TRBV6-1 to TRBJ1-2; possible D gene TRBD1, 5 bases. The CDR3 has 14 amino acids. Trimming removed 5 bases from V and 3 bases from J, with 13 bases in between. Germline-derived CDR1 and CDR2 are MNHNS and SASEGT. This chain's CDR3 is CASSPDTNDYGYTF. In DNA form, the CDR3 reads TGTGCCAGCAGTCCGGACACGAATGACTATGGCTACACCTTC.

In its sample, this clonotype was seen a few times. For the CDR3, the DNA is TGCGCCAGCAGCCCGACAGGTGAAACTGAAGCTTTCTTT. It translates to CASSPTGETEAFF. The J gene is TRBJ1-1, the V gene TRBV5-1, with a tentative D call TRBD1 (6 bases). Between the trimmed V and J ends, which lost 4 bases and 5 bases, there was a span of 12 bases. This CDR3 spans 13 amino acids. Per germline, CDR1 SGHRS and CDR2 YFSETQ.

This clonotype was recorded many times. V usage is TRBV9 and J usage is TRBJ2-1, with 9 bases that match TRBD2. The CDR3 loop spans 20 amino acids. The J segment lost 8 bases and the V segment lost 0 bases, leaving 21 bases of the junction unmatched. Germline V lookup: CDR1 SGDLS, CDR2 YYNGEE. CDR3 coding DNA: TGTGCCAGCAGCGTAGCTCGGTATGATGGGACTCTAGCGGGACGTGATGAGCAGTTCTTC. It encodes CASSVARYDGTLAGRDEQFF.

The chain uses TRBV30 and TRBJ2-7; D is perhaps TRBD1 or TRBD2 (6 bases each). V lost 0 bases to trimming and J lost 2 bases, with 17 bases between them. This CDR3 comprises 16 residues. Germline CDR1 is GTSNPN and CDR2 is SVGIG (reference sequence). CDR3 in amino acids: CAWSVPWRDITYEQYF. As DNA, the CDR3 is TGTGCCTGGAGTGTACCATGGCGGGACATTACCTACGAGCAGTACTTC.

This clonotype has just a few counts. The rearrangement joins TRBV20-1 to TRBJ1-5; no firm D call. V lost 5 bases to trimming and J lost 2 bases, with 10 bases between them. The CDR3 is 13 residues long. From germline, CDR1 is DFQATT and CDR2 SNEGSKA (reference sequence). The DNA of the CDR3 is TGCAGTGCTGAAGGAAAAGGCAATCAGCCCCAGCATTTT. This codes for CSAEGKGNQPQHF.

In this sample, this clonotype turned up many times. V and J are TRBV6-5 and TRBJ1-1; the D gene is possibly TRBD1 (5 bases). The CDR3 contains 18 residues. The V gene lost 0 bases and the J gene lost 0 bases, with 17 bases spanning the gap. Germline CDR1 and CDR2: MNHEY and SVGAGI. The CDR3 sequence is CASSYSKAGQIMNTEAFF. The CDR3 nucleotides are TGTGCCAGCAGTTACTCGAAGGCAGGGCAAATTATGAACACTGAAGCTTTCTTT.

This clonotype appeared a few times. This chain uses TRBV2 with TRBJ2-5; the D gene is possibly TRBD2 (5 bases). The CDR3 loop spans 13 amino acids. Between the trimmed V and J ends, which lost 8 bases and 2 bases, there was a span of 12 bases. Germline V lookup: CDR1 SNHLY, CDR2 FYNNEI. CDR3 sequence: CASAPGGQETQYF. CDR3 nucleotides: TGTGCCAGCGCCCCCGGCGGGCAAGAGACCCAGTACTTC. Combining the CDR3 with reference TRBV2 and TRBJ2-5 gives the whole variable domain EPEVTQTPSHQVTQMGQEVILRCVPISNHLYFYWYRQILGQKVEFLVSFYNNEISEKSEIFDDQFSVERPDGSNFTLKIRSTKLEDSAMYFCASAPGGQETQYFGPGTRLLVL.

This clonotype has a handful of counts. This sequence joins TRBV29-1 and TRBJ2-1; 8 bases agree with TRBD2. The CDR3 is 13 amino acids. V shed 7 bases and J 7 bases; nucleotides not matched to a gene: 9. In germline, CDR1 is SQVTM, CDR2 ANQGSEA. In DNA form, the CDR3 reads TGCAGCGCACCTACTGAGCGGGGGAATGAGCAGTTCTTC. This sequence encodes CSAPTERGNEQFF.

The rearrangement joins TRBV13 to TRBJ1-2; possible D gene TRBD1, 5 bases. CDR1 and CDR2 from the germline V gene are PRHDT and FYEKMQ (reference sequence). V lost 0 bases, J lost 8 bases, and 19 bases lay in between. There are 16 residues in the CDR3. This chain's CDR3 is CASSLGRQGLRWGYTF. CDR3 nucleotides: TGTGCCAGCAGCTTAGGCCGGCAGGGCCTCCGTTGGGGCTACACCTTC.

This clonotype was counted only a few times. J is TRBJ1-2 and V is TRBV5-1; no clear D. The CDR3 consists of 16 residues. V was clipped by 4 bases and J by 0 bases, with 16 bases between them. Germline loops: CDR1 SGHRS, CDR2 YFSETQ. The CDR3 loop reads CASSLSSGSSNYGYTF. The CDR3 coding sequence is TGCGCCAGCAGCCTCTCCAGCGGCAGCTCTAACTATGGCTACACCTTC.

There are many counts of this clonotype. The gene calls are TRBV7-2 and TRBJ2-1; D ambiguous. Germline loops: CDR1 SGHTA, CDR2 FQGNSA. The V end was cut by 8 bases, the J end by 5 bases, with 7 bases between. CDR3 length: 11 amino acids. The CDR3 loop is CASPKNNEQFF. The DNA of the CDR3 is TGTGCCAGCCCCAAGAACAATGAGCAGTTCTTC.

This CDR3 is CASSFGTATGELFF. CDR3 nucleotide sequence: TGTGCCAGCAGCTTCGGGACAGCTACCGGGGAGCTGTTTTTT. This chain uses TRBV5-5 with TRBJ2-2; TRBD1 matches 7 bases. This CDR3 is 14 amino acids long. Unmatched junction bases numbered 3, after V lost 2 bases and J lost 5 bases. CDR1 is SGHKS and CDR2 is YYEKEE in the germline V gene (reference sequence).

V gene TRBV7-9 combines with J gene TRBJ2-5, with D perhaps TRBD1 (6 bases). V was cut by 5 bases and J by 5 bases, with 15 bases left in between. Germline CDR1 reads SEHNR; CDR2 reads FQNEAQ (reference sequence). The CDR3 runs 14 residues. CDR3 residues: CASSPSTGRETQYF. CDR3 bases: TGTGCCAGCAGCCCGTCGACAGGTCGGGAGACCCAGTACTTC.

The chain recombines TRBV9 with TRBJ2-1; TRBD2 matches 8 bases. Trimming cost V 2 bases and J 1 base; bases outside gene matches: 5. Looked up from germline, CDR1 is SGDLS and CDR2 is YYNGEE. This CDR3 spans 16 amino acids. CDR3 bases: TGTGCCAGCAGCGTTGAGGCGGGAGGTTCCTACAATGAGCAGTTCTTC. Residues: CASSVEAGGSYNEQFF.

The chain couples TRBV18 to TRBJ2-7, with 8 bases that match TRBD2. Losses at the gene ends were 3 bases for V and 2 bases for J; bases not matched to a gene: 9. This CDR3 is 16 amino acids long. Per the germline V gene, CDR1 is KGHSH and CDR2 is LQKENI. The CDR3 nucleotides are TGTGCCAGCTCACCGGGGGACGGGACTAGAGCCTACGAGCAGTACTTC. Its protein product is CASSPGDGTRAYEQYF.

V gene TRBV5-1 combines with J gene TRBJ2-1; TRBD2 matches 10 bases. Germline V gene lookup returns CDR1 SGHRS and CDR2 YFSETQ. The length of the CDR3 is 15 residues. V gave up 7 bases and J gave up 5 bases; unmatched junction bases: 9. The CDR3 loop is CASAGGTSEHNEQFF. CDR3 DNA sequence: TGCGCCAGCGCCGGTGGGACTAGCGAGCACAATGAGCAGTTCTTC.

This clonotype occurred a few times. The gene calls are TRBV12-3 or TRBV12-4 and TRBJ2-7; D is uncertain. The CDR3 length is 19 residues. With 3 bases removed from V and 6 bases from J, the gap between germline ends came to 30 bases. This CDR3 reads CASSFSLGQAPTTFGEQYF. DNA of the CDR3: TGTGCCAGCAGTTTCTCTCTGGGTCAGGCACCTACGACTTTTGGCGAGCAGTACTTC.

CDR3 residues: CASSFFFRGSETEAFF. The CDR3 DNA follows: TGTGCCAGCAGTTTTTTTTTCCGGGGTTCAGAGACTGAAGCTTTCTTT. The chain has TRBV5-5 and TRBJ1-1; D is uncertain. V lost 5 bases to trimming and J lost 5 bases, with 22 bases between them. CDR3 length equals 16 residues. Germline lookup yields CDR1 SGHKS and CDR2 YYEKEE (reference sequence).